The T cell receptor (beta chain) under discussion was sequenced for a study of identical twins. General study findings and limits: Out-of-frame alpha sequences common to twins were enriched for low generation probability.

Concerning this clonotype: No antigen is known for it.

This CDR3 spans 16 amino acids. Trimming cost V 4 bases and J 2 bases; bases outside gene matches: 4. Germline V CDR1 and CDR2: SGHKS, YYEKEE (reference sequence). TCRdb ran MiXCR on the 5' RACE reads and lists one entry per CDR3 protein. The sample carries 450,000 or so distinct CDR3 sequences, roughly a quarter recorded once. The data were also submitted as part of a second study, on T cells expressing NK-cell markers. This second study notes: The study drew TCR beta repertoires from sorted CD3+CD56+NKG2C+, CD3+CD56+NKG2C- and CD3+CD56-NKG2C+ T cells.

Source material: CD4+ T cells sorted from blood. The chain links TRBV5-5 to TRBJ2-1; TRBD2 agrees at 12 bases. The sequence was obtained from a woman between 18 and 29 years old in good health. In DNA, the CDR3 is TGTGCCAGCAGCAAAGGACTAGCGGGAACCTACAATGAGCAGTTCTTC. It yields the protein CASSKGLAGTYNEQFF.